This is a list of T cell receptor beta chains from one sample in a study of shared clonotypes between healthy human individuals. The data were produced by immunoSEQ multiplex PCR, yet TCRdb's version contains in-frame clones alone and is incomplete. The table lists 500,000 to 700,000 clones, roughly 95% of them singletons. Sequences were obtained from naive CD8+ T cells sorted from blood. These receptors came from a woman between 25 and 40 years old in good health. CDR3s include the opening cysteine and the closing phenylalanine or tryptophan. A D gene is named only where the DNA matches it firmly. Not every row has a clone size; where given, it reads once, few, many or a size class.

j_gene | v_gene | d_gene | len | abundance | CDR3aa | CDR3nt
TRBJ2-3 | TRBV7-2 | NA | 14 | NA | CASSSPAAADTQYF | TGTGCCAGCAGCTCCCCGGCCGCAGCCGATACGCAGTATTTT
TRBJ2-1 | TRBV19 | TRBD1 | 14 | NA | CASSIISGGNEQFF | TGTGCCAGTAGTATAATTTCAGGGGGCAATGAGCAGTTCTTC
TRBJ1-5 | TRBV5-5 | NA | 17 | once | CASSLGRGGLEGQPQHF | TGTGCCAGCAGCTTGGGTCGAGGGGGGCTCGAGGGTCAGCCCCAGCATTTT
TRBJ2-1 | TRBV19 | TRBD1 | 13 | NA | CASSTQTGDEQFF | TGTGCCAGTAGTACCCAAACAGGGGATGAGCAGTTCTTC
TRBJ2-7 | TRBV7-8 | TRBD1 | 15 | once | CASSLSGTGVHEQYF | TGTGCCAGCAGCCTATCCGGGACAGGGGTCCACGAGCAGTACTTC
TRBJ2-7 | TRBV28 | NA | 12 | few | CASSSGGGEQYF | TGTGCCAGCAGTTCCGGAGGGGGCGAGCAGTACTTC
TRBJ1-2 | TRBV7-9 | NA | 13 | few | CASSDGEDYGYTF | TGTGCCAGCAGCGATGGAGAGGACTATGGCTACACCTTC
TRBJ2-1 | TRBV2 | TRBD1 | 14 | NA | CASSERDSYNEQFF | TGTGCCAGCAGTGAACGGGACAGCTACAATGAGCAGTTCTTC
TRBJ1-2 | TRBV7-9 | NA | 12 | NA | CASSLGAGGYTF | TGTGCCAGCAGCTTAGGAGCAGGAGGCTACACCTTC
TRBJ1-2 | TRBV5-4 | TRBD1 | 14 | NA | CASSWDRSDYGYTF | TGTGCCAGCAGCTGGGACAGGTCGGACTATGGCTACACCTTC
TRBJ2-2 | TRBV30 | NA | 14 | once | CACWGPSITGELFF | TGTGCCTGTTGGGGCCCATCAATTACCGGGGAGCTGTTTTTT
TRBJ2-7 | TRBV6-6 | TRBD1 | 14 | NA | CASSGTGFFHEQYF | TGTGCCAGCAGCGGGACAGGGTTTTTCCACGAGCAGTACTTC
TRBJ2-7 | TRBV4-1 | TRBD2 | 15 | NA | CASSPAGGGTYEQYF | TGCGCCAGCAGCCCAGCGGGAGGTGGAACCTACGAGCAGTACTTC
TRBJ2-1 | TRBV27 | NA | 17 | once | CASSLSKFAPGVDEQFF | TGTGCCAGCAGTTTATCGAAGTTCGCCCCAGGGGTCGATGAGCAGTTCTTC
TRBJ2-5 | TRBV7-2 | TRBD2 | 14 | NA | CASSLVGTKETQYF | TGTGCCAGCAGCTTAGTAGGGACTAAAGAGACCCAGTACTTC
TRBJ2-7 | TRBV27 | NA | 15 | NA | CASSLSGAASYEQYF | TGTGCCAGCAGTTTATCGGGAGCGGCAAGCTACGAGCAGTACTTC
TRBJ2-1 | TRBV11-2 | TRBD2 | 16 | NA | CASSLIAGGGLREQFF | TGTGCCAGCAGCCTAATAGCGGGAGGGGGCCTTAGGGAGCAGTTCTTC
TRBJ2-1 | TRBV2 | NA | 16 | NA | CASRPPGLGSYNEQFF | TGTGCCAGCAGACCTCCGGGACTCGGGTCCTACAATGAGCAGTTCTTC
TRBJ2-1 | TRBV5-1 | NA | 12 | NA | CASSPANNEQFF | TGCGCCAGCAGCCCGGCTAACAATGAGCAGTTCTTC
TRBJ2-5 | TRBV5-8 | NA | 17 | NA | CASSLTPPGSVGETQYF | TGTGCCAGCAGCTTGACCCCCCCCGGGAGCGTGGGGGAGACCCAGTACTTC
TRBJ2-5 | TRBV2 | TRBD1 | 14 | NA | CASRPGQGAETQYF | TGTGCCAGCAGACCTGGACAGGGGGCGGAGACCCAGTACTTC
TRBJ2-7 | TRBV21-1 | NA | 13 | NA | CASSIGHTYEQYF | TGTGCCAGCAGCATTGGACATACCTACGAGCAGTACTTC
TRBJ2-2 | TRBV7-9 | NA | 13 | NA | CASSLASTGELFF | TGTGCCAGCAGCTTAGCTAGCACCGGGGAGCTGTTTTTT
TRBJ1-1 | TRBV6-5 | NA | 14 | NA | CASSWRQMNTEAFF | TGTGCCAGCAGCTGGCGGCAGATGAACACTGAAGCTTTCTTT
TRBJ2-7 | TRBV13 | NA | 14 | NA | CASSFVREGREQYF | TGTGCCAGCAGCTTCGTTCGGGAAGGTCGGGAGCAGTACTTC
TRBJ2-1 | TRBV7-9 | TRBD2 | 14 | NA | CASSFSGNFNEQFF | TGTGCCAGCAGCTTTAGCGGGAACTTCAATGAGCAGTTCTTC
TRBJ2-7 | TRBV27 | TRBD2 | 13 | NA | CASSPGLVYEQYF | TGTGCCAGCAGTCCGGGACTAGTCTACGAGCAGTACTTC
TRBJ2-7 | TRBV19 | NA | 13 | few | CASSIGQAYEQYF | TGTGCCAGTAGTATAGGACAGGCCTACGAGCAGTACTTC